The entry that follows covers one T cell receptor (beta chain) sequence. This entry is derived from a study of blood T cell repertoires in COVID-19. Study overall: Sites across the United States, Italy and Spain contributed samples from acute and convalescent COVID-19.

Trimming took 3 bases from V and 5 from J, leaving 11 bases between them. From germline, CDR1 is SGHTA and CDR2 FQGNSA. The CDR3 extends over 13 amino acids. The data were produced by immunoSEQ multiplex PCR, yet TCRdb's version contains in-frame clones alone and is incomplete. This table holds about 75,000 clones, over 75% found once. Specimen: peripheral blood. This sequence originates from a human donor in a cohort sampled during active COVID-19. The V gene is TRBV7-2, the J gene TRBJ2-7, with D perhaps matching TRBD2 (5 bases). The chain's CDR3 is CASSLDFRDEQYF. CDR3 nucleotides: TGTGCCAGCAGCTTGGACTTCCGCGACGAGCAGTACTTC.